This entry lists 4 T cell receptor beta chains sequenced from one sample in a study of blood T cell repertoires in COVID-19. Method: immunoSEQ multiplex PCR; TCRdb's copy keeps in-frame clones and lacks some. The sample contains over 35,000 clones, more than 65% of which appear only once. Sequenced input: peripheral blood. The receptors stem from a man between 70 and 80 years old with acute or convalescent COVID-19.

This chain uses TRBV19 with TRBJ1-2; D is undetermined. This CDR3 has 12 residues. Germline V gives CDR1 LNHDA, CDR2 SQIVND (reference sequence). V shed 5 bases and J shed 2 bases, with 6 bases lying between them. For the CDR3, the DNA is TGTGCCAGTAGTCCGGGAAACTATGGCTACACCTTC. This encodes CASSPGNYGYTF.

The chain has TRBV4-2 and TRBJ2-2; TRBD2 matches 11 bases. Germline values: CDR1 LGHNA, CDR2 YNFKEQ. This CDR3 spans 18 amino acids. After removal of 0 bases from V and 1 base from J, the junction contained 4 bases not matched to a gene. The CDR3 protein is CASSQDLGTSGNTGELFF. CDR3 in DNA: TGTGCCAGCAGCCAAGATCTGGGGACTAGCGGGAACACCGGGGAGCTGTTTTTT.

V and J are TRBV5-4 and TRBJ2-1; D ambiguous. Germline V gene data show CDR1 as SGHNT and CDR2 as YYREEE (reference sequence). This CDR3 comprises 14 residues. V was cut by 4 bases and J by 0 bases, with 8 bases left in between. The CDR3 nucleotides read TGTGCCAGCAGCCTGGGCGTCTCCTACAATGAGCAGTTCTTC. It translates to CASSLGVSYNEQFF. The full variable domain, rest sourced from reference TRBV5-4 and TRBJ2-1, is ETGVTQSPTHLIKTRGQQVTLRCSSQSGHNTVSWYQQALGQGPQFIFQYYREEENGRGNFPPRFSGLQFPNYSSELNVNALELDDSALYLCASSLGVSYNEQFFGPGTRLTVL.

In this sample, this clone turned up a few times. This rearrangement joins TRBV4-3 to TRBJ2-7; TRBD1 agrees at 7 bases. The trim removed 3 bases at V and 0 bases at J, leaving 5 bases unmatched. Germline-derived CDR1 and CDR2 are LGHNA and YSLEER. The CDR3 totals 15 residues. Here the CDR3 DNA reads TGCGCCAGCAGCCAGCCCCGGGACAGCTCCTACGAGCAGTACTTC. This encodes CASSQPRDSSYEQYF.